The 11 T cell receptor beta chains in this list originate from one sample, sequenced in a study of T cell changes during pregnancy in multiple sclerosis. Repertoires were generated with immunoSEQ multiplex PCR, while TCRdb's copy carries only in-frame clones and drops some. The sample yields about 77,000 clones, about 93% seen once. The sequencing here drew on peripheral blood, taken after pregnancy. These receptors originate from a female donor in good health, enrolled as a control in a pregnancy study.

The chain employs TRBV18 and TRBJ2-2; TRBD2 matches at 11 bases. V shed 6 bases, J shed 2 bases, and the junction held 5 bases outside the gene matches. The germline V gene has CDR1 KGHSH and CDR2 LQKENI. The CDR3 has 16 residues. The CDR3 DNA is TGTGCCAGCTCCGTAGCGGGAGGGCCCAACACCGGGGAGCTGTTTTTT. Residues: CASSVAGGPNTGELFF.

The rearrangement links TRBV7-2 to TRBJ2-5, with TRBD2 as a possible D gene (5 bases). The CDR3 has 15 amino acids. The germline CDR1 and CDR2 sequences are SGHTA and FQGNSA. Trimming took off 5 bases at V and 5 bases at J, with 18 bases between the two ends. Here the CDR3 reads CASSPGSGSGETQYF. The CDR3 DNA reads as TGTGCCAGCAGCCCCGGGTCGGGGTCTGGGGAGACCCAGTACTTC.

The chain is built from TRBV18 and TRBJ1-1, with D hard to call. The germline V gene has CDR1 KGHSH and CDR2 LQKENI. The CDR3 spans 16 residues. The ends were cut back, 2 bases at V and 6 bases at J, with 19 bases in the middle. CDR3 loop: CASSPKVRERGPEAFF. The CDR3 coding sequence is TGTGCCAGCTCACCAAAGGTGCGGGAACGAGGCCCTGAAGCTTTCTTT. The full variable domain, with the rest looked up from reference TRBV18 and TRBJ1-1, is NAGVMQNPRHLVRRRGQEARLRCSPMKGHSHVYWYRQLPEEGLKFMVYLQKENIIDESGMPKERFSAEFPKEGPSILRIQQVVRGDSAAYFCASSPKVRERGPEAFFGQGTRLTVV.

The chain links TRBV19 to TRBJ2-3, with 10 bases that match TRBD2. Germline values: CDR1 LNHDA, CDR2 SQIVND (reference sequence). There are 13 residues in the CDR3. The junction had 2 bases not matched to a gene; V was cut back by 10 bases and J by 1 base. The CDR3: CAISGGGTDTQYF. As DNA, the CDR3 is TGTGCCATCAGCGGGGGGGGCACAGATACGCAGTATTTT.

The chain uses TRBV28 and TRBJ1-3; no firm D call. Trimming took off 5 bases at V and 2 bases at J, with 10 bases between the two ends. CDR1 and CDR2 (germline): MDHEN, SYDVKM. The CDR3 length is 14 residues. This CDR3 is CASSAEWAGNTIYF. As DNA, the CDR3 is TGTGCCAGCAGTGCGGAATGGGCTGGAAACACCATATATTTT.

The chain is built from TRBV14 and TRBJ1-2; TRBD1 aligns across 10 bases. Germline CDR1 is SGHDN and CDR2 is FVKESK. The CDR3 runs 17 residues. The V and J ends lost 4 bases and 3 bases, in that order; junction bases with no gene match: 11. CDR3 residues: CASSLRTGGKRDYGYTF. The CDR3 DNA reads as TGTGCCAGCAGCCTAAGGACAGGGGGAAAAAGGGACTATGGCTACACCTTC. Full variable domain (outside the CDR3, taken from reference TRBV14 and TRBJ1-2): EAGVTQFPSHSVIEKGQTVTLRCDPISGHDNLYWYRRVMGKEIKFLLHFVKESKQDESGMPNNRFLAERTGGTYSTLKVQPAELEDSGVYFCASSLRTGGKRDYGYTFGSGTRLTVV.

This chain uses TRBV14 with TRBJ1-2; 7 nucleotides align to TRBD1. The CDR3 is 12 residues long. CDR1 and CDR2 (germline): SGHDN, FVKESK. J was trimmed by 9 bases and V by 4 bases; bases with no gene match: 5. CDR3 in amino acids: CASSPGQLSYTF. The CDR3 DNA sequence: TGTGCCAGCAGCCCGGGACAGCTCAGCTACACCTTC.

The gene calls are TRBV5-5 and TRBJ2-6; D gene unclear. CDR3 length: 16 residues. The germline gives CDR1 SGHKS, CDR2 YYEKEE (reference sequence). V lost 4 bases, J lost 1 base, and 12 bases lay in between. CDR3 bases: TGTGCCAGCAGCCAAGATTCCGGGTCTGGGGCCAACGTCCTGACTTTC. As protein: CASSQDSGSGANVLTF.

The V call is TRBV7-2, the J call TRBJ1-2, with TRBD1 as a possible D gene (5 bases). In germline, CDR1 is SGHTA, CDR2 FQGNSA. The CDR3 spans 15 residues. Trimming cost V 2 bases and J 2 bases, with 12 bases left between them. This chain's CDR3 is CASSLNRNGNYGYTF. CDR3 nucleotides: TGTGCCAGCAGCTTAAACAGGAATGGCAACTATGGCTACACCTTC.

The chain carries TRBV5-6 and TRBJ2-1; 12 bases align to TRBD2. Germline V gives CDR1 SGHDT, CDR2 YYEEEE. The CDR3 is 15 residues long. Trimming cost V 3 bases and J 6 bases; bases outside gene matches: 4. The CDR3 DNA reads TGTGCCAGCAGCTCCCCTAGCGGGGGGGGCAATGAGCAGTTCTTC. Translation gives CASSSPSGGGNEQFF.

In nucleotides, the CDR3 is TGTGCCAGCTCACCGGACAGGGGGCTTTACTATGGCTACACCTTC. It codes for CASSPDRGLYYGYTF. V is TRBV18 and J is TRBJ1-2; TRBD1 matches 11 bases. CDR1 and CDR2 from the germline V gene are KGHSH and LQKENI. The V gene end was trimmed by 3 bases and the J gene end by 3 bases; junction bases not matched to a gene: 3. This CDR3 has 15 residues.